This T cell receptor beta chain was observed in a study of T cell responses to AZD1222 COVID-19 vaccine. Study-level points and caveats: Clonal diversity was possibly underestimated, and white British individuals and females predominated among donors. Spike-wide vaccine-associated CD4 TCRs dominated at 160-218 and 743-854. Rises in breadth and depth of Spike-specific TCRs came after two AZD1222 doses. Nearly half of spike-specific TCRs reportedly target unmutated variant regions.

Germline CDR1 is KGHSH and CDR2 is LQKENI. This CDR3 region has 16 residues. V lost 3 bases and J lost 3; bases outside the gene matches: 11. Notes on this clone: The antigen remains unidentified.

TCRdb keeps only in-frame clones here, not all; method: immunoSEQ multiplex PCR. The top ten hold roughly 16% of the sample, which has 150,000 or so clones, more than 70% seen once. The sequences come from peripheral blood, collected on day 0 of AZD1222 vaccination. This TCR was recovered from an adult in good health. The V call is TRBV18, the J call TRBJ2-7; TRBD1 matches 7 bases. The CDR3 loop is CASSPLVTGSNYEQYF. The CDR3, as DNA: TGTGCCAGCTCACCCTTGGTGACAGGGTCTAACTACGAGCAGTACTTC.